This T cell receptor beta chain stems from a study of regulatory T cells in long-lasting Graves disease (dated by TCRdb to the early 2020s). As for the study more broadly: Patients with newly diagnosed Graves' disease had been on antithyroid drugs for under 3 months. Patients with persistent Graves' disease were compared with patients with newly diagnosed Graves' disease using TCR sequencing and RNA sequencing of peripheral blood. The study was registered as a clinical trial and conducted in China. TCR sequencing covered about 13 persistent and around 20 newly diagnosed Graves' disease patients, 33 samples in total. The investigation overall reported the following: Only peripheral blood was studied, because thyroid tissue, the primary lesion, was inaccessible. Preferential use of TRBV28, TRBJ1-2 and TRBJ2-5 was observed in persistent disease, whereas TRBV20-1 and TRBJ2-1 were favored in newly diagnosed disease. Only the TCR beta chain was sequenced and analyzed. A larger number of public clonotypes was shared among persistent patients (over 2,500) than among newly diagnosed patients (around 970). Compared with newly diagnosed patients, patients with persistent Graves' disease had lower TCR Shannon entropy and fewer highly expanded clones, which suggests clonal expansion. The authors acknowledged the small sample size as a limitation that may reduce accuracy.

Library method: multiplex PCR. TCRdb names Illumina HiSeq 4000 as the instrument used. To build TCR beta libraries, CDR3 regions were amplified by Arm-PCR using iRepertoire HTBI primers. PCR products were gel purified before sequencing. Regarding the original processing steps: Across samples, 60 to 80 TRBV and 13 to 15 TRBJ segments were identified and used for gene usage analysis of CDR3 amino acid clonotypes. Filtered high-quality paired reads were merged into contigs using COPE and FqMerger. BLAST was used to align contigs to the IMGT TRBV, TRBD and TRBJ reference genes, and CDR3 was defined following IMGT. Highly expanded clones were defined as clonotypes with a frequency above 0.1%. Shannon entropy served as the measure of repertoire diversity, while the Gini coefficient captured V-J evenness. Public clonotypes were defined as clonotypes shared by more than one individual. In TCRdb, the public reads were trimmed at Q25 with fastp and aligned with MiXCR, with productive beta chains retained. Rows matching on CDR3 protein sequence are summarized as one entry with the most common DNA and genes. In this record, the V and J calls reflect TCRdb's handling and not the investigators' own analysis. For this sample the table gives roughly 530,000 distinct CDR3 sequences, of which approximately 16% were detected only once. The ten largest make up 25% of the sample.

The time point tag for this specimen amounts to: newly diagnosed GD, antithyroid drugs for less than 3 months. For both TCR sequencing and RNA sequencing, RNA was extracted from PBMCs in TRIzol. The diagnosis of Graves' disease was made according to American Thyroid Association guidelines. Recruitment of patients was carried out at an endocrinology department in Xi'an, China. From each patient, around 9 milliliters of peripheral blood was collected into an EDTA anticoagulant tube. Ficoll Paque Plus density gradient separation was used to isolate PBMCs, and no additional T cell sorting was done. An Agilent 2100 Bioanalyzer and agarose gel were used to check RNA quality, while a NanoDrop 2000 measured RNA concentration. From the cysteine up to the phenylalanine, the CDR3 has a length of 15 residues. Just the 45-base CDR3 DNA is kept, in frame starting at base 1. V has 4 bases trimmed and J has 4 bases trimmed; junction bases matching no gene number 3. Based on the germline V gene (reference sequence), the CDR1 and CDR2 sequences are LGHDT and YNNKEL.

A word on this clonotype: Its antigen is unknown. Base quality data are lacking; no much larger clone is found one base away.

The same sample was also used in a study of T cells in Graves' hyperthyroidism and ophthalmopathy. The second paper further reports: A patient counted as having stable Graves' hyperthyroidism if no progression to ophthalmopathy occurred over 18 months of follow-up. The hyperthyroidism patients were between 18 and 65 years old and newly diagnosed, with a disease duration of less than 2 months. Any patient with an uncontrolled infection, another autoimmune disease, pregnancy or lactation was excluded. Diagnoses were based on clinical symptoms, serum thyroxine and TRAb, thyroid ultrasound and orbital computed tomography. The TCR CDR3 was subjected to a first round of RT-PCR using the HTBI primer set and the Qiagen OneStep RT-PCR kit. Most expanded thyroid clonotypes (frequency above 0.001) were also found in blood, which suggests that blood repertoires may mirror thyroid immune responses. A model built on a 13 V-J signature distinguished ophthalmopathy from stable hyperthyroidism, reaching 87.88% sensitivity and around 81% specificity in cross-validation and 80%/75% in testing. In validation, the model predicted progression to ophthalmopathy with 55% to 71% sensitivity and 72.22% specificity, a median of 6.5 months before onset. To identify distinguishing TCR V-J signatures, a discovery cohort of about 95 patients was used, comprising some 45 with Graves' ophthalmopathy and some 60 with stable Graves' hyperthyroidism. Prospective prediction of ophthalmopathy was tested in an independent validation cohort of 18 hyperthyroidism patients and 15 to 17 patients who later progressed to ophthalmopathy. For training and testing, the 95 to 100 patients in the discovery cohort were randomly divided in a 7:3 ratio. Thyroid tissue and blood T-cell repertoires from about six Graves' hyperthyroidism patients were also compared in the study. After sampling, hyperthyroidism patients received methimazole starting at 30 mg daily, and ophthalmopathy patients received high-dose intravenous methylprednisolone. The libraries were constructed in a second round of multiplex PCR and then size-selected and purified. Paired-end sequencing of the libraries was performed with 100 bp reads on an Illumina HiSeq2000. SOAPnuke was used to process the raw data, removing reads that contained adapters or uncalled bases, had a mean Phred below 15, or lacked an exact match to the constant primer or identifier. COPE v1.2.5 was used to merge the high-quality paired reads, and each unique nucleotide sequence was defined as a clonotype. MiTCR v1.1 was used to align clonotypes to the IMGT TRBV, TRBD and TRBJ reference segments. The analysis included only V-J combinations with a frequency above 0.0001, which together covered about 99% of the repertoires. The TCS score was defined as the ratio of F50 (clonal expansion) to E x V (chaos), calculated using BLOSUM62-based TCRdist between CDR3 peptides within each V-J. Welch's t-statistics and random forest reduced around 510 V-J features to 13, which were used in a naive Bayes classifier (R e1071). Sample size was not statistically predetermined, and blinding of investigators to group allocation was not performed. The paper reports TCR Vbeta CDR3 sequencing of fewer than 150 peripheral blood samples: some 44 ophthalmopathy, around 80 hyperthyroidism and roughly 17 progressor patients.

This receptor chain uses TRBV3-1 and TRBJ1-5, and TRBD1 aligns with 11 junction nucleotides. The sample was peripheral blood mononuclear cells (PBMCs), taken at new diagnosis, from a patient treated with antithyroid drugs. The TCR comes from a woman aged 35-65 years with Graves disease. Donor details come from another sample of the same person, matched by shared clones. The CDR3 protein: CASSRTGGENQPQHF. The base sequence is TGTGCCAGCAGCCGGACAGGGGGCGAAAATCAGCCCCAGCATTTT.